This T cell receptor beta chain was identified during a study of vaccination and CD4 T cells after COVID-19. In the study overall: With nine mild cases and one severe, convalescent patients were SARS-CoV-2 positive by nasal swab PCR.

This clonotype occurred a few times. What it binds is not known. CDR3 size: 14 residues. Trimming left V 2 bases short and J 4 bases short, with 11 bases between. Germline V gene lookup returns CDR1 SGHTA and CDR2 FQGNSA. Sequencing of cultured CD4+ T cell DNA used the Oncomine TCR Beta short-read assay. TCRdb analysed the PCR reads with MiXCR anew, one entry per CDR3 protein. Of tens of thousands of distinct CDR3 sequences detected, 42% appear once; the ten largest clones hold 9.9%. Time point indicated: late sampling 161 to 241 days after vaccination in three convalescent patients. Treatment of the sample: 10-day PBMC culture with coronavirus spike peptide pools or control peptides (ViraFEST assay). Roughly 2.1 million PBMCs went into each well for culture with around 9.2 IU/ml IL-2 and around 10 ug/ml peptide pools.

The sequenced sample was CD4+ T cells from blood, cultured in vitro, obtained about 7 months after SARS-CoV-2 vaccination. This TCR was sampled from a human donor who had recovered from COVID-19. The chain has TRBV7-2 and TRBJ1-1; D gene unclear. CDR3 loop: CASSLSRRATEAFF. CDR3 sequence (DNA): TGTGCCAGCAGCTTATCCAGGAGGGCCACTGAAGCTTTCTTT.